The 9 T cell receptor beta chains below all came from one sample that was sequenced in a study of blood T cell repertoires in COVID-19 (TCRdb year 2020). The method behind the library was the immunoSEQ multiplex PCR assay. The table comes from immuneACCESS by way of TCRdb, which keeps in-frame sequences with V and J called. Part of the clones is missing from these tables; in studies checked, under half for an unresolved V gene and the rest for unknown reasons. Counted in this sample were about 340,000 clones; 92% of them appeared once. About 18% of the sample lies in the top ten. Sequenced material: PBMCs or T cells enriched from blood (not recorded which). Every receptor here comes from a woman in her thirties who had recovered from COVID-19.

The genes are TRBV3-1 (or the pseudogene TRBV3-2) and TRBJ2-7; 8 bases match TRBD1. Germline CDR1 and CDR2: LGHDT and YNNKEL (reference sequence). This CDR3 is 15 amino acids long. Trimming removed 0 bases from V and 6 bases from J; junction bases left unmatched: 7. The CDR3 bases are TGTGCCAGCAGCCAAGATCCAGGGGGCCTCGGCGAGCAGTACTTC. This encodes CASSQDPGGLGEQYF.

This sequence joins TRBV24-1 and TRBJ2-5; 9 nucleotides agree with TRBD2. V dropped 4 bases and J dropped 0; count of bases not matched to a gene: 8. The CDR3 runs 17 residues. Germline-derived CDR1 and CDR2 are KGHDR and SFDVKD. The CDR3 here is CATSEAGTSRYQETQYF. The CDR3, as DNA: TGTGCCACCAGTGAGGCCGGGACTAGCCGGTACCAAGAGACCCAGTACTTC.

The rearrangement links TRBV27 to TRBJ2-1; no firm D call. The CDR3 runs 13 residues. V gave up 2 bases and J gave up 5 bases, with 7 bases separating them. CDR1 is MNHEY, CDR2 SMNVEV, per germline (reference sequence). CDR3 sequence (DNA): TGTGCCAGCAGTTTAAGTCAGAACAATGAGCAGTTCTTC. It specifies CASSLSQNNEQFF.

The chain recombines TRBV7-2 with TRBJ2-7, with D tentatively TRBD1 (5 bases). Trimming removed 1 base at V and 0 bases at J, with 13 bases between. The CDR3 sequence is 16 residues long. From germline, CDR1 is SGHTA and CDR2 FQGNSA. The CDR3 sequence: CASSLDGAASSYEQYF. CDR3 nucleotides: TGTGCCAGCAGCTTAGATGGGGCCGCGAGCTCCTACGAGCAGTACTTC.

This chain links TRBV5-5 with TRBJ1-3; D unclear. The germline V and J ends were trimmed by 0 bases and 2 bases, with 9 bases remaining between them. CDR3 length equals 15 residues. CDR1 SGHKS and CDR2 YYEKEE come from the germline V gene (reference sequence). CDR3 nucleotides: TGTGCCAGCAGCTTGGATGGGCAGCCTGGAAACACCATATATTTT. It encodes CASSLDGQPGNTIYF.

The rearrangement joins TRBV15 to TRBJ2-1; the D gene is possibly TRBD2 (5 bases). Per the germline V gene, CDR1 is LNHNV and CDR2 is YYDKDF (reference sequence). The CDR3 length is 14 residues. V was cut by 8 bases and J by 1 base, with 12 bases left in between. The CDR3 region is CATGGRESYNEQFF. CDR3 DNA sequence: TGTGCCACCGGAGGTAGGGAGTCCTACAATGAGCAGTTCTTC.

CDR3 sequence (DNA): TGTGCCATGAGGACAGCGGAACCCTCGGATAATTCACCCCTCCACTTT. Protein sequence: CAMRTAEPSDNSPLHF. The chain has TRBV6-4 and TRBJ1-6, with TRBD1 as a possible D gene (6 bases). CDR3 length: 16 residues. Germline V gene lookup returns CDR1 MRHNA and CDR2 SNTAGT. The V end was cut by 10 bases, the J end by 5 bases, with 21 bases between.

V gene TRBV28 combines with J gene TRBJ1-2; 11 nucleotides align to TRBD1. Germline lookup yields CDR1 MDHEN and CDR2 SYDVKM. Losses at the gene ends were 5 bases for V and 1 base for J; bases not matched to a gene: 9. CDR3 size: 17 residues. The CDR3 DNA sequence: TGTGCCAGCAGTCCTAGTCCAGGGACAGGGGGTAACTATGGCTACACCTTC. Protein product: CASSPSPGTGGNYGYTF.

This chain connects TRBV5-4 to TRBJ1-1; 10 nucleotides line up with TRBD1. Trimming removed 2 bases from V and 6 bases from J; junction bases left unmatched: 10. CDR1 SGHNT and CDR2 YYREEE come from the germline V gene (reference sequence). The CDR3 loop spans 16 amino acids. Here the CDR3 reads CASSFDGTGERPEAFF. Written as DNA, the CDR3 is TGTGCCAGCAGCTTTGATGGGACAGGGGAACGCCCTGAAGCTTTCTTT.